This T cell receptor beta chain was captured by sequencing in a study of PD-1 blockade in classical Hodgkin lymphoma. Study results and caveats: Patients starting nivolumab under 1 year after ASCT were excluded. Nothing has yet pinned down what causes the repertoire differences, possibly disease activity or prior therapy.

Per the germline V gene, CDR1 is SGHKS and CDR2 is YYEKEE (reference sequence). Trimming removed 4 bases from V and 4 bases from J; junction bases left unmatched: 3. The CDR3 consists of 14 residues. Sequencing was performed with immunoSEQ multiplex PCR; in TCRdb, only in-frame clones are kept and a portion is missing. This sample has approximately 13,000 clones, with approximately 90% found just once. Each and every patient relapsed after autologous stem cell transplantation, and patients got differing brentuximab vedotin exposure. In the case of this clone: The antigen remains unidentified.

V is TRBV5-5 and J is TRBJ2-7, with TRBD2 identical over 12 bases. The specimen was peripheral blood mononuclear cells (PBMCs), collected at baseline. This TCR came from a human donor with classical Hodgkin lymphoma. CDR3 DNA: TGTGCCAGCAGCCCCGGACTAGCGGGATACGAGCAGTACTTC. Translating it yields CASSPGLAGYEQYF.